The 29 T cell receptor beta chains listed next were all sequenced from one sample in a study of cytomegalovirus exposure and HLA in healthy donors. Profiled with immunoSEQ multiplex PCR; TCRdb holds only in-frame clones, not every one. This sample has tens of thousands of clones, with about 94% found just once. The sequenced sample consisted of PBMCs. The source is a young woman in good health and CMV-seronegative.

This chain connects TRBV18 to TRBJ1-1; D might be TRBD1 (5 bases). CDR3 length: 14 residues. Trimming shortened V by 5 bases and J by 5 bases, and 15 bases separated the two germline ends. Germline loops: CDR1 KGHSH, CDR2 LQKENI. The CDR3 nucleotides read TGTGCCAGCTCAGACTCCAGGGTAGGGACTGAAGCTTTCTTT. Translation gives CASSDSRVGTEAFF.

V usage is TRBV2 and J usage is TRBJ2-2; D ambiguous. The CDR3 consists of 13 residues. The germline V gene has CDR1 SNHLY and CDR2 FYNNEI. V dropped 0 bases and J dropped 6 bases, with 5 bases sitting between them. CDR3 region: CASSEARPGELFF. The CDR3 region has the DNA TGTGCCAGCAGTGAAGCGCGGCCCGGGGAGCTGTTTTTT.

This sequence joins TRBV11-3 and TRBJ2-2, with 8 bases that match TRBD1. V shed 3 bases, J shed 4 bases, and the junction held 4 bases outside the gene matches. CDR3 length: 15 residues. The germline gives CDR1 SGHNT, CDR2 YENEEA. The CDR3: CASSLKTGGTGELFF. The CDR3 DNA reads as TGTGCCAGCAGCTTGAAAACAGGGGGCACCGGGGAGCTGTTTTTT.

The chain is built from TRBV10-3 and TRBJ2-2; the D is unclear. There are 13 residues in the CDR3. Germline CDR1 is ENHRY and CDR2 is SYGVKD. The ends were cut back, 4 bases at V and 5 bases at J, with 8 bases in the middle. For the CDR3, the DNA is TGTGCCATCAGTGCGCGAGCAACCGGGGAGCTGTTTTTT. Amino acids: CAISARATGELFF.

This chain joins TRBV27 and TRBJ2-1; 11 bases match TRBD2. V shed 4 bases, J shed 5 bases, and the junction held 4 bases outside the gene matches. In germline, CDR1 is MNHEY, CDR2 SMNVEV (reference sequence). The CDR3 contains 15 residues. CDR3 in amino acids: CASSSTSGTNNEQFF. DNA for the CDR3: TGTGCCAGCAGTTCGACTAGCGGGACTAACAATGAGCAGTTCTTC.

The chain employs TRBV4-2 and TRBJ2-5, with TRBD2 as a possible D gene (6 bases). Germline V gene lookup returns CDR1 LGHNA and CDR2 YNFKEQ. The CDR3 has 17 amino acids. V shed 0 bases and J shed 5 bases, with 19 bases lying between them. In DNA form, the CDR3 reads TGTGCCAGCAGCCAAGAAAGGTTGGCGGGAAAGGAGGAGACCCAGTACTTC. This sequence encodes CASSQERLAGKEETQYF.

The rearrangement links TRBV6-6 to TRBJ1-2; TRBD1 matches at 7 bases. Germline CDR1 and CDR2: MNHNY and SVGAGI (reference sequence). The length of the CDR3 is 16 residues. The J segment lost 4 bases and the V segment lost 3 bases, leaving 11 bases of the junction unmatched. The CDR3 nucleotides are TGTGCCAGCAGTTATGAGGGGCAGGGGGAGGTCTATGGCTACACCTTC. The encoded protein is CASSYEGQGEVYGYTF.

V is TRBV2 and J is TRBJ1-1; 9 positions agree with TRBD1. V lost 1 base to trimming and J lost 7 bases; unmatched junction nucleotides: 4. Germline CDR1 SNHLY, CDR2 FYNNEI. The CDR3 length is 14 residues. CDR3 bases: TGTGCCAGCAGTGAAGACAGGGGGCGTGGTGAAGCTTTCTTT. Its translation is CASSEDRGRGEAFF.

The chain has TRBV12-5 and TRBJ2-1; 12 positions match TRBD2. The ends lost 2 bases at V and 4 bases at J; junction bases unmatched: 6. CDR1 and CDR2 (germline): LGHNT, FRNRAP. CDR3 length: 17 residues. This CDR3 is CASGLPIGTSGYNEQFF. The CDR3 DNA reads TGTGCTAGTGGTTTGCCAATCGGGACTAGCGGGTACAATGAGCAGTTCTTC.

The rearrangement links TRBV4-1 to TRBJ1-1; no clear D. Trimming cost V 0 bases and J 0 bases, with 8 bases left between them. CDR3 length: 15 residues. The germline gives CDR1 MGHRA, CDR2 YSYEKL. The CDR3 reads CASSQDLAMNTEAFF. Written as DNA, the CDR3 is TGCGCCAGCAGCCAAGATCTGGCCATGAACACTGAAGCTTTCTTT.

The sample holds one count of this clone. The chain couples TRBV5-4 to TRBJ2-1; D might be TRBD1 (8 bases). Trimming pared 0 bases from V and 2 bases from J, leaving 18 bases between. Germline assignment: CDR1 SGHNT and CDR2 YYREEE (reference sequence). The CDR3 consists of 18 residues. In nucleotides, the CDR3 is TGTGCCAGCAGCTTGGTGGGGAATACAGGGGGGGCCTACAATGAGCAGTTCTTC. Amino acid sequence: CASSLVGNTGGAYNEQFF.

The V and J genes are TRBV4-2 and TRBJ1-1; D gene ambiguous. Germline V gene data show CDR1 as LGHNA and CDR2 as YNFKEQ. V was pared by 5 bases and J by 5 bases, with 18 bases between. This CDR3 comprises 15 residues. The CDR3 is CASSVEGLGGTEAFF. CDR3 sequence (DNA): TGTGCCAGCAGCGTAGAAGGCCTCGGAGGGACTGAAGCTTTCTTT.

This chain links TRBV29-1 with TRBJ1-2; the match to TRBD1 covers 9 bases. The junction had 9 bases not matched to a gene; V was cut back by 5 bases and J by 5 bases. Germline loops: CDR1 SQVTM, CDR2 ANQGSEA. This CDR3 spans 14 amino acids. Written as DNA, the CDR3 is TGCAGCGTTTGGGACAGGGAATTGCCATATGGCTACACCTTC. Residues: CSVWDRELPYGYTF.

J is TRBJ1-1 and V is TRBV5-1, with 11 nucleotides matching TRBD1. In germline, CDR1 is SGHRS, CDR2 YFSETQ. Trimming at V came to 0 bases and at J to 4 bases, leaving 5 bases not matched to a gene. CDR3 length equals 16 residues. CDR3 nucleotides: TGCGCCAGCAGCTTGGCGGGGACAGGGGGACGCACTGAAGCTTTCTTT. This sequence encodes CASSLAGTGGRTEAFF. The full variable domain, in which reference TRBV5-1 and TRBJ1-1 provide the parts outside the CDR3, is KAGVTQTPRYLIKTRGQQVTLSCSPISGHRSVSWYQQTPGQGLQFLFEYFSETQRNKGNFPGRFSGRQFSNSRSEMNVSTLELGDSALYLCASSLAGTGGRTEAFFGQGTRLTVV.

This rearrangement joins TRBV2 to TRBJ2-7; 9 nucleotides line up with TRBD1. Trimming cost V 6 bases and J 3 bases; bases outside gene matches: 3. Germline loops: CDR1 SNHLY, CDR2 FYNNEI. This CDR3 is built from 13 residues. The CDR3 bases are TGTGCCAGCAGGAGGACAGGGGTCTACGAGCAGTACTTC. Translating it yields CASRRTGVYEQYF.

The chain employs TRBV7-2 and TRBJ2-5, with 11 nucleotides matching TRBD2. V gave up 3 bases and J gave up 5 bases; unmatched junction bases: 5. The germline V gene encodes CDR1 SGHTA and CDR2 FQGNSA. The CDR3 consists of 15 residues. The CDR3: CASSLPSGGWETQYF. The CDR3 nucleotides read TGTGCCAGCAGCTTGCCTAGCGGGGGGTGGGAGACCCAGTACTTC.

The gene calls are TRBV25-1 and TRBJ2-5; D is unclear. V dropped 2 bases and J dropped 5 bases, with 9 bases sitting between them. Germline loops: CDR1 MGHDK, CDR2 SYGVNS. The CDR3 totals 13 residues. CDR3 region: CASSEGGYETQYF. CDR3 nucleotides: TGTGCCAGCAGTGAAGGCGGTTATGAGACCCAGTACTTC.

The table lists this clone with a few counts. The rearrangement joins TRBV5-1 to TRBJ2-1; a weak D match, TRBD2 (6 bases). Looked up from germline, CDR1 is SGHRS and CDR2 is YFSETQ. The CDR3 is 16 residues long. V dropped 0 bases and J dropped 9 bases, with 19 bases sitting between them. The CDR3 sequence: CASSLALGTGVSEQFF. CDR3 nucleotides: TGCGCCAGCAGCTTGGCCCTCGGGACTGGCGTGTCTGAGCAGTTCTTC.

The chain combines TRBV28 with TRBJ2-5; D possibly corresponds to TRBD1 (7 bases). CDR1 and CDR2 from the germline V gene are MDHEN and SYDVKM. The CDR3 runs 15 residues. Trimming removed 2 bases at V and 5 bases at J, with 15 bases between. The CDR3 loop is CASSLPTGAGETQYF. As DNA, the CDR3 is TGTGCCAGCAGTTTACCTACAGGGGCGGGGGAGACCCAGTACTTC.

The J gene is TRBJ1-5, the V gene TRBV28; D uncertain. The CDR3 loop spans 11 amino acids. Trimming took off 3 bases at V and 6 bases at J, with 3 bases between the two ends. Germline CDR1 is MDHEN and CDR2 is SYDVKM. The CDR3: CASSLSQPQHF. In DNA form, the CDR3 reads TGTGCCAGCAGTTTGAGTCAGCCCCAGCATTTT.

As DNA, the CDR3 is TGTGCCAGCAGCCCACCGGGACACTACGAGCAGTACTTC. Amino acid sequence: CASSPPGHYEQYF. The chain joins TRBV5-4 to TRBJ2-5; weak D call: TRBD1 (6 bases). The J call may be incorrect, as the DNA end agrees better with TRBJ2-7. Germline V gives CDR1 SGHNT, CDR2 YYREEE (reference sequence). The CDR3 runs 13 residues.

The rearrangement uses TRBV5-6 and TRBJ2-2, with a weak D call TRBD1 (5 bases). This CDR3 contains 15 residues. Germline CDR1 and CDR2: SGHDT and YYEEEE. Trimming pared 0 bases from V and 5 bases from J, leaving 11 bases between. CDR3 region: CASSLEGRVTGELFF. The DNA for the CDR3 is TGTGCCAGCAGCTTGGAGGGCAGGGTGACCGGGGAGCTGTTTTTT.

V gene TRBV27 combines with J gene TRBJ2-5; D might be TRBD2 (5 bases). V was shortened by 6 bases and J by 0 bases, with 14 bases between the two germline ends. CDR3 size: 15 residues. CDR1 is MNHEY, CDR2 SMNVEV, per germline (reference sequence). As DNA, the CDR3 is TGTGCCAGCAGCCCCCGTTTAGCGAACCAAGAGACCCAGTACTTC. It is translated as CASSPRLANQETQYF.

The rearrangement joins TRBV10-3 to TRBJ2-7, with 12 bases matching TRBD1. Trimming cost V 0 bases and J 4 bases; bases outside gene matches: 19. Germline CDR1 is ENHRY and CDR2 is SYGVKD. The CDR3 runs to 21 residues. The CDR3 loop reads CAISESIKASRDRGLQYEQYF. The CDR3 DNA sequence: TGTGCCATCAGTGAGTCGATTAAAGCGAGCCGGGACAGGGGGCTGCAATACGAGCAGTACTTC.

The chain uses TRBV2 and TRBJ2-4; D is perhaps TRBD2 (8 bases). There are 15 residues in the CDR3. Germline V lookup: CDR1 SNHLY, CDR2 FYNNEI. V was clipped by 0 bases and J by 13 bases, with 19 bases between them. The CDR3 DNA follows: TGTGCCAGCAGTGAAGCAGGGGGCGGGAGGTACCTCCAGTACTTC. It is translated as CASSEAGGGRYLQYF.

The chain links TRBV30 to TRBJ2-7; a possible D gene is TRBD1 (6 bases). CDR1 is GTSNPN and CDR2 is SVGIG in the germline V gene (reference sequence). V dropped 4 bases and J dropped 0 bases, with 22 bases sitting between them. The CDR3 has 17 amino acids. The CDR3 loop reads CAWTIKDSTLSSYEQYF. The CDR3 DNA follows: TGTGCCTGGACCATTAAGGACAGCACCCTTAGCTCCTACGAGCAGTACTTC. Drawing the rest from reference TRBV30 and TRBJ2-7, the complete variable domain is SQTIHQWPATLVQPVGSPLSLECTVEGTSNPNLYWYRQAAGRGLQLLFYSVGIGQISSEVPQNLSASRPQDRQFILSSKKLLLSDSGFYLCAWTIKDSTLSSYEQYFGPGTRLTVT.

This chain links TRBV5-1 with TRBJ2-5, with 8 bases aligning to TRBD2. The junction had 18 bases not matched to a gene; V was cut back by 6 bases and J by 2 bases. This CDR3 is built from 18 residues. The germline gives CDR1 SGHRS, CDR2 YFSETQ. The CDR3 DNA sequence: TGCGCCAGCACGCCATCTTTAGCCGGGACTAGTCCTCAAGAGACCCAGTACTTC. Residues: CASTPSLAGTSPQETQYF.

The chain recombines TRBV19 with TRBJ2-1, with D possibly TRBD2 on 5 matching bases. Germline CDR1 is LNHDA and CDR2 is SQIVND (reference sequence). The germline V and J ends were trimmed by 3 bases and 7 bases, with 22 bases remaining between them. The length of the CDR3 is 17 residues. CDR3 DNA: TGTGCCAGTAGTATCCCCTCCGGAGGTGGTAGTAGGAATGAGCAGTTCTTC. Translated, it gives CASSIPSGGGSRNEQFF.

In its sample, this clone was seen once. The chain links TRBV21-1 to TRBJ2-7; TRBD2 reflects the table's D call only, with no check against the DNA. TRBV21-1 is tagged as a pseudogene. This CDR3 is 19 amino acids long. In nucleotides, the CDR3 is TGTGCCAGCAGCACTCGTGAGGGAGGGTTGCCCCTGGGAAGCTACGAGCAGTACTTC. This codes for CASSTREGGLPLGSYEQYF.